This T cell receptor (beta chain) was captured in a study of siplizumab effects on memory and regulatory T cells. Overall study findings and caveats: Suppression by proliferating Tregs derived from siplizumab cultures was not verified. No more than a minor fraction of alloreactive clones could be traced back to unstimulated subsets. Naive T cells appeared more varied than memory cells and looked like key alloresponse contributors.

To note about this clone: Its antigen is still unknown.

Each sample yielded roughly 100,000 assayed TCR templates. The method was immunoSEQ multiplex PCR; TCRdb's version includes in-frame clones alone and lacks a portion of them. Of some 65,000 clones in the sample, approximately 88% were seen once. The sample consisted of Tregs sorted from blood. The TCR was taken from a human donor in good health.

The CDR3 protein is CASSSTGGVNEQYF. DNA for the CDR3: TGTGCCAGCAGTTCGACAGGGGGCGTCAACGAGCAGTACTTC. This chain connects TRBV27 to TRBJ2-7, with TRBD1 matching over 10 bases. Germline trimming cut 4 bases from V and 5 bases from J; bases unmatched to any gene: 5. Looked up from germline, CDR1 is MNHEY and CDR2 is SMNVEV (reference sequence). The CDR3 loop spans 14 amino acids.